This T cell receptor beta chain comes out of a study of Graves' ophthalmopathy and Graves' hyperthyroidism. CDR3 regions of TCR beta were amplified from RNA transcripts. Second-round multiplex PCR came after first-round RT-PCR with HTBI primers. TCRdb redid the calling of the multiplex PCR reads with MiXCR, one entry per CDR3 protein. The sample lists over 500,000 distinct CDR3 sequences, approximately 21% occurring once. This clonotype was observed many times. The V end lost 3 bases, the J end lost 0 bases, and 14 bases lay between the germline ends. This CDR3 comprises 16 residues. CDR1 MNHEY and CDR2 SMNVEV come from the germline V gene (reference sequence).

V gene TRBV27 combines with J gene TRBJ1-2; D remains ambiguous. Sequencing was performed on peripheral blood. The sequence derives from a woman younger than 35 with stable Graves' hyperthyroidism. Some clones in this sample may be carry-over from other donors' samples. The CDR3 DNA reads TGTGCCAGCAGTTTTTTCCCCCAGGACCCTAACTATGGCTACACCTTC. Protein sequence: CASSFFPQDPNYGYTF.